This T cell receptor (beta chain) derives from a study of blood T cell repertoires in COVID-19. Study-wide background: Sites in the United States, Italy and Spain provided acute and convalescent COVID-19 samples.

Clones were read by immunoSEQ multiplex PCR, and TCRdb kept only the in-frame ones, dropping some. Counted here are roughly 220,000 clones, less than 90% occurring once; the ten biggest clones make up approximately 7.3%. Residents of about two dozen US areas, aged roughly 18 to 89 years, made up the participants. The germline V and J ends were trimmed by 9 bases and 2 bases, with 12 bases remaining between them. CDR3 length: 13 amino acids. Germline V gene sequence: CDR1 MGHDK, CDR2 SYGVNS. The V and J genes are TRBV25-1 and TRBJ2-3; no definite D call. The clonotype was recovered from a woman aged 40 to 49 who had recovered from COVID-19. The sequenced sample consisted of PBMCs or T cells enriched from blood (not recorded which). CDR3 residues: CASNWQATDTQYF. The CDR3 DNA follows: TGTGCCAGTAATTGGCAGGCCACAGATACGCAGTATTTT.